The present T cell receptor beta chain was sequenced within a study of blood T cells in healthy people across ages. Study results and limitations: It was held that diversity estimates obtained from one million T cells represented underestimates.

PCR was performed a second time for 7 to 11 cycles using a sample-barcoded 5' primer and a J-beta primer mix. From the 5' RACE reads, TCRdb called clonotypes with MiXCR, one entry per CDR3 protein. Among about 1.4 million distinct CDR3 sequences, 45% to 70% were seen once, and the ten largest hold over 5.5%. Germline CDR1 reads MDHEN; CDR2 reads SYDVKM. With V trimmed by 9 bases and J by 4 bases, 18 bases remained unmatched. The CDR3 has 18 amino acids. This clonotype was picked up a small number of times. Antigen: not known. The clonotype originates from a man aged 18-30 years in good health. The sequencing sample was made of blood. The V call is TRBV28, the J call TRBJ2-1; TRBD2 agrees at 10 bases. The CDR3, as DNA: TGTGCCAGTCGTCGAGTGGCTAGCGGGAGAGCGACATACAATGAGCAGTTCTTC. Its protein is CASRRVASGRATYNEQFF. Supplemented by reference TRBV28 and TRBJ2-1, the full variable domain reads DVKVTQSSRYLVKRTGEKVFLECVQDMDHENMFWYRQDPGLGLRLIYFSYDVKMKEKGDIPEGYSVSREKKERFSLILESASTNQTSMYLCASRRVASGRATYNEQFFGPGTRLTVL.